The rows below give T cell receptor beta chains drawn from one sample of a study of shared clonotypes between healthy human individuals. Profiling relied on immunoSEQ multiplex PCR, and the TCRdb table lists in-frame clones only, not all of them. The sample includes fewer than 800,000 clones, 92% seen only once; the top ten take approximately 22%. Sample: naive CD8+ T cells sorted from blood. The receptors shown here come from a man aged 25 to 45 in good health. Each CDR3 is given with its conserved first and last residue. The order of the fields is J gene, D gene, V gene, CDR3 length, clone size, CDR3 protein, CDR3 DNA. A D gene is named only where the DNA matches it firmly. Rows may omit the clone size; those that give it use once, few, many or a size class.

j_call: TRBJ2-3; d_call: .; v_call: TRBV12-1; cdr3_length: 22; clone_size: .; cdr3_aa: CASSFWCGNGCWSMGHTDTQYF; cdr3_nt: TGTGCCAGCAGCTTTTGGTGTGGGAACGGGTGTTGGAGTATGGGCCACACAGATACGCAGTATTTT
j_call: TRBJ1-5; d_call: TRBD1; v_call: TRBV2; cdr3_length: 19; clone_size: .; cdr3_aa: CASSTPGTGGSAVNQPQHF; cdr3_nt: TGTGCCAGCAGTACGCCCGGGACAGGGGGGTCCGCTGTAAATCAGCCCCAGCATTTT
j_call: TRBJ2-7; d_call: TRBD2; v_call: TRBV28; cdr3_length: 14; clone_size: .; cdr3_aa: CASSFLAGVGEQYF; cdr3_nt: TGTGCCAGCAGTTTCCTAGCGGGAGTGGGAGAGCAGTACTTC
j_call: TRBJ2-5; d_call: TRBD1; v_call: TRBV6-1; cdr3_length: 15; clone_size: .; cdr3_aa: CASSDTGGREETQYF; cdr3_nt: TGTGCCAGCAGTGATACAGGGGGCAGAGAAGAGACCCAGTACTTC
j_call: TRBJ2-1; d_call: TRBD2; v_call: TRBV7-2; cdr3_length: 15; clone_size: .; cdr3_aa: CASSLLAALTGEQFF; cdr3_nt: TGTGCCAGCAGCTTACTAGCGGCTCTTACGGGTGAGCAGTTCTTC
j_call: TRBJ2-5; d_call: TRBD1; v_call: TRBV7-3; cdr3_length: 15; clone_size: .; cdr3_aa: CASSPGTGGSETQYF; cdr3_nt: TGTGCCAGCAGCCCTGGGACAGGGGGGTCAGAGACCCAGTACTTC
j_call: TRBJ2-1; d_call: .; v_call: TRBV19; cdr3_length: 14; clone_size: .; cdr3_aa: CASMGPGSYNEQFF; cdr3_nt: TGTGCCAGTATGGGACCTGGATCCTACAATGAGCAGTTCTTC
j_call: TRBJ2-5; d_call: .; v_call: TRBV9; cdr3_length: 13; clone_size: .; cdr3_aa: CASTGRYQETQYF; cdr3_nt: TGTGCCAGCACGGGGCGGTACCAAGAGACCCAGTACTTC
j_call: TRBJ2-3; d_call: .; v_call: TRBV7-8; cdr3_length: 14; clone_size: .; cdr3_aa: CASSPPESTDTQYF; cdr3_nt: TGTGCCAGCAGCCCCCCCGAAAGCACAGATACGCAGTATTTT
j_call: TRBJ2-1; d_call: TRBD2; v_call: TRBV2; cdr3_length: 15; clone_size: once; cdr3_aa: CASSDTRTSDTEQFF; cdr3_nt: TGTGCCAGCAGTGATACCAGGACTAGCGATACCGAGCAGTTCTTC
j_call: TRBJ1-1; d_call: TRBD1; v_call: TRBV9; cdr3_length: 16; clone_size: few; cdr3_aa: CASSRTRTGMNTEAFF; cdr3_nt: TGTGCCAGCAGCCGGACGAGGACAGGCATGAACACTGAAGCTTTCTTT
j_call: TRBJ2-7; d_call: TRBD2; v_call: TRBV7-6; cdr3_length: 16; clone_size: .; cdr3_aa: CASSLKAGESSYEQYF; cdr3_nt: TGTGCCAGCAGCTTAAAAGCGGGAGAAAGCTCCTACGAGCAGTACTTC
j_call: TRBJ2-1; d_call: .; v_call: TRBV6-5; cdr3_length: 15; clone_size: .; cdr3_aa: CASSYEQGAYNEQFF; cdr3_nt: TGTGCCAGCAGTTACGAACAGGGCGCCTACAATGAGCAGTTCTTC
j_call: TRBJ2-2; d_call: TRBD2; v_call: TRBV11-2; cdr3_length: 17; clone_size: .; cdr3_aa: CASTPKGGTTTPGELFF; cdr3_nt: TGTGCCAGCACGCCGAAGGGCGGGACTACAACTCCCGGGGAGCTGTTTTTT
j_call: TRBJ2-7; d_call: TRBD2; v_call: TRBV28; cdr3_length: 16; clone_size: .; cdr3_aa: CASSLGAAGGVYEQYF; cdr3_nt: TGTGCCAGCAGTTTGGGGGCGGCGGGAGGGGTATACGAGCAGTACTTC
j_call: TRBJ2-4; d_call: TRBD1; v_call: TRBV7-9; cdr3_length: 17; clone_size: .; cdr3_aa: CASSEGTGAGAKNIQYF; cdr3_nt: TGTGCCAGCAGCGAAGGGACAGGCGCGGGGGCCAAAAACATTCAGTACTTC
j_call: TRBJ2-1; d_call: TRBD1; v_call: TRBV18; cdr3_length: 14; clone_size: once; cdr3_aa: CASSPWDRGNEQFF; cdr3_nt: TGTGCCAGCTCACCATGGGACAGGGGTAATGAGCAGTTCTTC
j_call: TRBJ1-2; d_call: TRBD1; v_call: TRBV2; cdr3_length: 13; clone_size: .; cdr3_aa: CASSVTGGYGYTF; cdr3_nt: TGTGCCAGCAGTGTCACAGGGGGCTATGGCTACACCTTC
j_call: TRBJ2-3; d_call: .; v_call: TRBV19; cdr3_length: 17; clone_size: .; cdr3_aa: CASSIDRFEDSEDTQYF; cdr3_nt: TGTGCCAGTAGTATAGATCGGTTCGAGGACAGCGAGGATACGCAGTATTTT
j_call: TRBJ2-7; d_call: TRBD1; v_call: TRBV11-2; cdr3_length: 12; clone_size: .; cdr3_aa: CASSVQGYEQYF; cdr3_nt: TGTGCCAGCAGCGTACAGGGGTACGAGCAGTACTTC
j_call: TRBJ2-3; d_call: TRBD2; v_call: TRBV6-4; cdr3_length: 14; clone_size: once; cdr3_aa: CASSVSGSTDTQYF; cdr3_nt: TGTGCCAGCAGTGTTAGCGGGAGCACAGATACGCAGTATTTT
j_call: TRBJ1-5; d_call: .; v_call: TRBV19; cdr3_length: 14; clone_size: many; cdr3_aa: CASGTGHSNQPQHF; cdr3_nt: TGTGCCAGTGGAACAGGGCATAGCAATCAGCCCCAGCATTTT
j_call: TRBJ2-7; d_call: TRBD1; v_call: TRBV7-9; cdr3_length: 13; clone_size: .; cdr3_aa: CASLRDSSYEQYF; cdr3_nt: TGTGCCAGTCTCCGGGACAGCTCCTACGAGCAGTACTTC